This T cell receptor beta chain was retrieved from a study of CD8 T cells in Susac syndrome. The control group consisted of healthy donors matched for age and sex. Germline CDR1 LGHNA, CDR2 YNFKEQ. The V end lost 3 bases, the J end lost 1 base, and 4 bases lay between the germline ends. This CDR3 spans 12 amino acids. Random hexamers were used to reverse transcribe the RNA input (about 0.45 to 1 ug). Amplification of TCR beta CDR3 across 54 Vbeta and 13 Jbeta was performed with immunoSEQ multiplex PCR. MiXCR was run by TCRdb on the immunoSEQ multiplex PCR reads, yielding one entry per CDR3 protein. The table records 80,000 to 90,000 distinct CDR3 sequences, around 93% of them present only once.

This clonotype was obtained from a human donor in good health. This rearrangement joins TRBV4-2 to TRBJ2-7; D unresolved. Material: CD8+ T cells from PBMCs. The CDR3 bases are TGTGCCAGCAGCCAGTATTCCTACGAGCAGTACTTC. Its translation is CASSQYSYEQYF.